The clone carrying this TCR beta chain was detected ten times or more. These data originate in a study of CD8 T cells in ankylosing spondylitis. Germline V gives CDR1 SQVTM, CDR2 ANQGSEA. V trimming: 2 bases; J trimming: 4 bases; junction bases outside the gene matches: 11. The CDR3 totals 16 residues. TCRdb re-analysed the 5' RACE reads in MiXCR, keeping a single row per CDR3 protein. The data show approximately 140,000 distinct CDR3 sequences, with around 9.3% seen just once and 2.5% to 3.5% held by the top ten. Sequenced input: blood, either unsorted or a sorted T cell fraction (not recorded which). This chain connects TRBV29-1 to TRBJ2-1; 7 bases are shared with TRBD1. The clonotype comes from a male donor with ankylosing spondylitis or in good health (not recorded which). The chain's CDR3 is CSVEFLRDRAYNEQFF. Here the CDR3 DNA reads TGCAGCGTTGAATTTCTCCGGGACAGAGCATACAATGAGCAGTTCTTC.